This T cell receptor (beta chain) was profiled in a study of blood T cell repertoires in COVID-19. Losses at the gene ends were 3 bases for V and 0 bases for J; bases not matched to a gene: 2. This CDR3 is built from 14 residues. The germline CDR1 and CDR2 sequences are SGDLS and YYNGEE. In the study's own analysis: Estimation of nucleated cell counts relied on the amplification of reference gene primers. This table comes from immunoSEQ multiplex PCR, and its TCRdb copy is limited to in-frame clones, with some not included. V and J calls and clone size are as listed in that table; D and trimming were resolved from the DNA. Of almost 250,000 clones listed, over 75% are singletons.

This sequence originates from a woman aged 45-65 years with acute COVID-19. Sequencing input: PBMCs or T cells enriched from blood (not recorded which). The chain has TRBV9 and TRBJ1-1, with TRBD1 matching over 7 bases. CDR3 sequence reads: CASSGDSMNTEAFF. In DNA form, the CDR3 reads TGTGCCAGCAGCGGGGACAGTATGAACACTGAAGCTTTCTTT.